What follows are 2 T cell receptor beta chains derived from one specimen sequenced in a study of shared clonotypes between healthy human individuals. Repertoires were generated with immunoSEQ multiplex PCR, while TCRdb's copy carries only in-frame clones and drops some. The profile shows approximately 1.5 million clones, approximately 98% of them singletons. The specimen was naive CD4+ T cells sorted from blood. This sample's subset: CD45RA+ positively selected. These receptors were taken from a man aged 30 to 39 in good health.

The chain joins TRBV6-6 to TRBJ2-3; D perhaps matches TRBD2 (6 bases). V shed 6 bases and J shed 14 bases, with 15 bases lying between them. Germline V gives CDR1 MNHNY, CDR2 SVGAGI (reference sequence). The CDR3 runs to 11 residues. CDR3 amino acids: CASSKGTRWYF. The CDR3, as DNA: TGTGCCAGCAGCAAAGGGACTCGCTGGTATTTT.

CDR3 in amino acids: CSVTGQPNQPQHF. CDR3 coding DNA: TGCAGCGTTACCGGACAGCCGAATCAGCCCCAGCATTTT. The rearrangement joins TRBV29-1 to TRBJ1-5; tentative D call: TRBD1 (6 bases). The V end lost 5 bases, the J end lost 4 bases, and 12 bases lay between the germline ends. The CDR3 loop spans 13 amino acids. CDR1 SQVTM and CDR2 ANQGSEA come from the germline V gene.